Shown below are 18 T cell receptor beta chains from a single sample sequenced in a study of T cells after somatic rescue of genetic block. TCRdb's table, derived via immunoSEQ multiplex PCR, lists solely in-frame clones and lacks some. This repertoire shows tens of thousands of clones, around 96% found once; its top ten account for roughly 0.077%. What was sequenced was peripheral blood mononuclear cells (PBMCs). The receptors here all came from a child in the first two years of life.

The chain couples TRBV14 to TRBJ1-5; a weak D match, TRBD1 (6 bases). This CDR3 contains 16 residues. V lost 3 bases, J lost 0 bases, and 12 bases lay in between. Germline values: CDR1 SGHDN, CDR2 FVKESK. The CDR3 DNA sequence: TGTGCCAGCAGCCACCCACAGGGAAATAGCAATCAGCCCCAGCATTTT. This gives the protein CASSHPQGNSNQPQHF. Looking up the rest from reference TRBV14 and TRBJ1-5 gives the full variable domain: EAGVTQFPSHSVIEKGQTVTLRCDPISGHDNLYWYRRVMGKEIKFLLHFVKESKQDESGMPNNRFLAERTGGTYSTLKVQPAELEDSGVYFCASSHPQGNSNQPQHFGDGTRLSIL.

This sequence joins TRBV4-3 and TRBJ2-2; 10 nucleotides align to TRBD2. The CDR3 loop spans 18 amino acids. CDR1 is LGHNA and CDR2 is YSLEER in the germline V gene. Trimming at V came to 0 bases and at J to 7 bases, leaving 11 bases not matched to a gene. The CDR3 reads CASSQDFPSGRNHGELFF. The DNA for the CDR3 is TGCGCCAGCAGCCAAGATTTCCCTAGCGGGAGAAACCACGGGGAGCTGTTTTTT.

The J gene is TRBJ2-3, the V gene TRBV4-1; D not resolved. Germline-derived CDR1 and CDR2 are MGHRA and YSYEKL. The CDR3 is made up of 15 amino acids. Trimming pared 3 bases from V and 2 bases from J, leaving 12 bases between. The chain's CDR3 is CASSHSAVPTDTQYF. DNA for the CDR3: TGCGCCAGCAGCCATTCTGCGGTCCCCACAGATACGCAGTATTTT.

The gene calls are TRBV4-1 and TRBJ1-2, with D uncertain. The CDR3 loop spans 14 amino acids. V gave up 4 bases and J gave up 2 bases, with 11 bases separating them. Germline V gene sequence: CDR1 MGHRA, CDR2 YSYEKL. CDR3 bases: TGCGCCAGCAGCCCCAGGACGGGGAACTATGGCTACACCTTC. Translation: CASSPRTGNYGYTF.

The chain couples TRBV2 to TRBJ1-3; no clear D gene. CDR1 and CDR2 (germline): SNHLY, FYNNEI. The V end lost 5 bases, the J end lost 4 bases, and 9 bases lay between the germline ends. There are 13 residues in the CDR3. CDR3 bases: TGTGCCAGCAGTCTCATGCCAGGAAACACCATATATTTT. Translated, it gives CASSLMPGNTIYF.

The V call is TRBV5-6, the J call TRBJ2-2; no reliable D call. Germline CDR1 and CDR2: SGHDT and YYEEEE. The CDR3 covers 16 residues. V was trimmed by 1 base and J by 3 bases, leaving 13 bases between them. The CDR3 DNA is TGTGCCAGCAGCTTGCTTGACTTTACCCACACCGGGGAGCTGTTTTTT. Its translation: CASSLLDFTHTGELFF. The whole variable domain, remainder taken from reference TRBV5-6 and TRBJ2-2, is DAGVTQSPTHLIKTRGQQVTLRCSPKSGHDTVSWYQQALGQGPQFIFQYYEEEERQRGNFPDRFSGHQFPNYSSELNVNALLLGDSALYLCASSLLDFTHTGELFFGEGSRLTVL.

V and J are TRBV6-6 and TRBJ2-3; the D call may be TRBD1 or TRBD2 (6 bases each). V was pared by 7 bases and J by 2 bases, with 16 bases between. CDR1 and CDR2 (germline): MNHNY, SVGAGI (reference sequence). The CDR3 covers 15 residues. The CDR3 bases are TGTGCCAGCACCAACTGGGGGGCCAACACAGATACGCAGTATTTT. Amino acids: CASTNWGANTDTQYF.

This chain links TRBV19 with TRBJ2-2; D tentatively fits TRBD1 or TRBD2 (5 bases each). The CDR3 is 13 amino acids. The ends were cut back, 3 bases at V and 4 bases at J, with 6 bases in the middle. Per the germline V gene, CDR1 is LNHDA and CDR2 is SQIVND (reference sequence). The CDR3 here is CASSIGATGELFF. DNA for the CDR3: TGTGCCAGTAGTATCGGGGCCACCGGGGAGCTGTTTTTT.

The chain joins TRBV27 to TRBJ2-2; D might be TRBD1 (6 bases). The V gene's germline CDR1 is MNHEY and CDR2 SMNVEV (reference sequence). The CDR3 is 14 residues long. The V gene lost 9 bases and the J gene lost 1 base, with 12 bases spanning the gap. DNA for the CDR3: TGTGCCAGGGCTCCGGGACAGAACACCGGGGAGCTGTTTTTT. This encodes CARAPGQNTGELFF.

The J gene is TRBJ2-3, the V gene TRBV5-1; TRBD2 matches at 7 bases. The CDR3 covers 15 residues. Germline values: CDR1 SGHRS, CDR2 YFSETQ. Germline trimming cut 7 bases from V and 5 bases from J; bases unmatched to any gene: 13. Written as DNA, the CDR3 is TGCGCCAGCTCCCAAGCTAGCGGTAATGTAGATACGCAGTATTTT. Its translation is CASSQASGNVDTQYF.

The V call is TRBV23-1, the J call TRBJ2-1; D assignment may be TRBD1 or TRBD2 (7 bases each). TRBV23-1 is flagged as an ORF with uncertain function. The germline V and J ends were trimmed by 2 bases and 14 bases, with 13 bases remaining between them. The CDR3 is made up of 12 amino acids. CDR3 DNA sequence: TGCGCCAGCAGTCAAGGGGCAGGGGGGGAGTTCTTC. The encoded protein is CASSQGAGGEFF.

The chain has TRBV6-5 and TRBJ2-2, with unresolved D. V shed 4 bases and J shed 6 bases, with 0 bases lying between them. Germline lookup yields CDR1 MNHEY and CDR2 SVGAGI. This CDR3 has 10 residues. Here the CDR3 DNA reads TGTGCCAGCAGTTCCGGGGAGCTGTTTTTT. This translates into CASSSGELFF.

The rearrangement links TRBV19 to TRBJ2-7, with D possibly being TRBD2 (5 bases). The V gene lost 1 base and the J gene lost 2 bases, with 6 bases spanning the gap. Germline V gene sequence: CDR1 LNHDA, CDR2 SQIVND (reference sequence). CDR3 length: 13 amino acids. CDR3 sequence: CASSIGLTYEQYF. The CDR3 DNA is TGTGCCAGTAGTATAGGACTAACCTACGAGCAGTACTTC.

The chain joins TRBV4-1 to TRBJ2-1; 10 bases are a match to TRBD2. Germline CDR1 reads MGHRA; CDR2 reads YSYEKL. After removal of 0 bases from V and 4 bases from J, the junction contained 6 bases not matched to a gene. The CDR3 runs 17 residues. DNA of the CDR3: TGCGCCAGCAGCCAAGATAGCGGGAGGTACGGGTACAATGAGCAGTTCTTC. Translation: CASSQDSGRYGYNEQFF.

This chain connects TRBV7-2 to TRBJ2-7; 11 positions agree with TRBD2. The length of the CDR3 is 15 residues. Germline assignment: CDR1 SGHTA and CDR2 FQGNSA. Germline trimming cut 5 bases from V and 0 bases from J; bases unmatched to any gene: 3. CDR3 sequence (DNA): TGTGCCAGCAGCGCTACTAGCGGGGGCTCCTACGAGCAGTACTTC. This encodes CASSATSGGSYEQYF.

The chain uses TRBV6-5 and TRBJ1-2; D is perhaps TRBD1 (6 bases). CDR3 length: 13 amino acids. V lost 6 bases and J lost 4, with 12 bases in between. Germline CDR1 MNHEY, CDR2 SVGAGI. The CDR3 loop is CASRRGEGYGYTF. The CDR3 coding sequence is TGTGCCAGCAGAAGGGGGGAAGGCTATGGCTACACCTTC.

This chain connects TRBV2 to TRBJ2-5; D is unclear. Germline V lookup: CDR1 SNHLY, CDR2 FYNNEI. Deletions cut 5 bases from V and 1 base from J, with 8 bases between. This CDR3 comprises 13 residues. CDR3 DNA: TGTGCCAGCAGTTTGAGGCTCCAAGAGACCCAGTACTTC. Its protein is CASSLRLQETQYF.

This clone was recorded once. The V call is TRBV6-5, the J call TRBJ2-5, with unresolved D. V lost 2 bases to trimming and J lost 5 bases, with 6 bases between them. Germline V gene sequence: CDR1 MNHEY, CDR2 SVGAGI. CDR3 size: 12 residues. CDR3 loop: CASSYGRETQYF. CDR3 coding DNA: TGTGCCAGCAGTTACGGTCGGGAGACCCAGTACTTC.